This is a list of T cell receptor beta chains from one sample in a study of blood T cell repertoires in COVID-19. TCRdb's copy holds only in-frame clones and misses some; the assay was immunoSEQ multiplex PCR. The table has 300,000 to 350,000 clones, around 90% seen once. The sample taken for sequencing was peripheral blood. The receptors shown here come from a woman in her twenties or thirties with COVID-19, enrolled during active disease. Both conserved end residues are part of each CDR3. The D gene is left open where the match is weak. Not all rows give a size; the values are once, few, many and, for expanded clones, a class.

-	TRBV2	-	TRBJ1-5	CASKVSRVNQPQHF	TGTGCCAGCAAGGTGTCCAGGGTCAATCAGCCCCAGCATTTT
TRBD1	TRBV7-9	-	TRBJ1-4	CASSRGTGGNNEKLFF	TGTGCCAGCAGTAGGGGGACAGGGGGCAATAATGAAAAACTGTTTTTT
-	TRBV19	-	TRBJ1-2	CASSIGPPLLGRNYGYTF	TGTGCCAGTAGTATCGGCCCCCCGCTCCTGGGGCGCAACTATGGCTACACCTTC
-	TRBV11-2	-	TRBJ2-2	CASSLDSQAANTGELFF	TGTGCCAGCAGCTTAGATAGTCAGGCAGCGAACACCGGGGAGCTGTTTTTT
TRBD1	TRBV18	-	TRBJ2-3	CASSRYRDRGTDTQYF	TGTGCCAGCTCACGGTACCGGGACAGGGGGACAGATACGCAGTATTTT
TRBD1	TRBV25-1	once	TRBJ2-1	CASSEYGTGGFNEQFF	TGTGCCAGCAGTGAATATGGGACAGGGGGCTTCAATGAGCAGTTCTTC
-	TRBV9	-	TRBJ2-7	CASSKGQSYEQYF	TGTGCCAGCAGCAAAGGACAGAGCTACGAGCAGTACTTC
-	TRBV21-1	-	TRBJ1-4	CASKGDANEKLFF	TGTGCCAGCAAAGGGGATGCTAATGAAAAACTGTTTTTT
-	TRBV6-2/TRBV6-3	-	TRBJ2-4	CASSPGLIQYF	TGTGCCAGCAGCCCAGGACTAATTCAGTACTTC
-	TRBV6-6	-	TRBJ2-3	CASSYSKGLFTDTQYF	TGTGCCAGCAGTTACTCGAAAGGACTCTTCACAGATACGCAGTATTTT
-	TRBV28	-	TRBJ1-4	CASSPSGRGEKLLF	TGTGCCAGCAGTCCCTCTGGGAGGGGTGAAAAACTGCTTTTT
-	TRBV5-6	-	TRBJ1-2	CASSLDTVYGYTF	TGTGCCAGCAGCTTGGATACGGTATATGGCTACACCTTC
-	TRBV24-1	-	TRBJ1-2	CATSDFTNYGYTF	TGTGCCACCAGTGATTTTACTAACTATGGCTACACCTTC
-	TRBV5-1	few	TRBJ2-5	CASSLFEGRETQYF	TGCGCCAGCAGCTTGTTTGAGGGGAGGGAGACCCAGTACTTC
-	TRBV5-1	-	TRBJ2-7	CASSLGGASVNEQYF	TGCGCCAGCAGCTTGGGTGGGGCTAGCGTCAACGAGCAGTACTTC
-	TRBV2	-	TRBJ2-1	CASSEIWRSSYNEQFF	TGTGCCAGCAGTGAGATCTGGCGGAGCTCCTACAATGAGCAGTTCTTC
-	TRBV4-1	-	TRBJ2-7	CASSPSTGGTFYEQYF	TGCGCCAGCAGCCCATCCACGGGGGGCACTTTTTACGAGCAGTACTTC
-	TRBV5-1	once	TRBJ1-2	CASSRDDRPGGYTF	TGCGCCAGCAGCCGGGACGACAGGCCAGGAGGCTACACCTTC
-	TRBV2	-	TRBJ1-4	CASSGPDSPNEKLFF	TGTGCCAGCAGTGGTCCGGACAGTCCTAATGAAAAACTGTTTTTT
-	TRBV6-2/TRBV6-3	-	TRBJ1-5	CASSYDTPGRAVFRNQPQHF	TGTGCCAGCAGTTACGATACCCCCGGCAGGGCCGTTTTTCGCAATCAGCCCCAGCATTTT
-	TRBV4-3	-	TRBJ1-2	CASSHITGGYTF	TGCGCCAGCAGCCACATAACAGGTGGCTACACCTTC
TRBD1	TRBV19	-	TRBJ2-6	CASSALDRAGANVLTF	TGTGCCAGTAGTGCCCTGGACAGGGCCGGGGCCAACGTCCTGACTTTC
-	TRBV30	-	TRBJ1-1	CAWNRAPNTEAFF	TGTGCCTGGAACAGGGCTCCGAACACTGAAGCTTTCTTT
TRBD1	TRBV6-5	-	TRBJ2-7	CASSKNRGSSYEQYF	TGTGCCAGCAGTAAGAACAGGGGGAGCTCCTACGAGCAGTACTTC
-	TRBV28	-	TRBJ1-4	CASSPRTATNEKLFF	TGTGCCAGCAGTCCCCGGACAGCAACTAATGAAAAACTGTTTTTT
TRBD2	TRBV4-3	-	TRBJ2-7	CASSPIVGGLSEQYF	TGCGCCAGCAGCCCGATTGTGGGGGGGTTGAGCGAGCAGTACTTC
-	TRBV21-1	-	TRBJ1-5	CASSKPDSLQLQPQHF	TGTGCCAGCAGCAAACCGGACAGCCTGCAGTTGCAGCCCCAGCATTTT
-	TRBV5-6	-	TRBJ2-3	CASSLGRYLTDTQYF	TGTGCCAGCAGCTTGGGGAGATACCTCACAGATACGCAGTATTTT
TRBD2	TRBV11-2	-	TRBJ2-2	CASSLVLADTNTGELFF	TGTGCCAGCAGCTTAGTACTAGCGGATACGAACACCGGGGAGCTGTTTTTT
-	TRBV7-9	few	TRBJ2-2	CASSLQSTGELFF	TGTGCCAGCAGCTTACAGTCCACCGGGGAGCTGTTTTTT
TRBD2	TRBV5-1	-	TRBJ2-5	CASSLATSGSGAETQYF	TGCGCCAGCAGCTTGGCCACTAGCGGGAGCGGCGCAGAGACCCAGTACTTC
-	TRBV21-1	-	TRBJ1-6	CASSHKGGGEDNSPLHF	TGTGCCAGCAGCCACAAGGGCGGGGGTGAGGATAATTCACCCCTCCACTTT
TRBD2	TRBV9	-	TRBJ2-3	CASSPRGAGSTDTQYF	TGTGCCAGCAGCCCGCGCGGAGCGGGGAGCACAGATACGCAGTATTTT
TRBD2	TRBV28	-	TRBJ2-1	CASSLFRTSSYNEQFF	TGTGCCAGCAGTTTATTTAGGACTAGCTCCTACAATGAGCAGTTCTTC
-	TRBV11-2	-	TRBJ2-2	CASSFKEVTGELFF	TGTGCCAGCAGCTTTAAGGAGGTCACCGGGGAGCTGTTTTTT
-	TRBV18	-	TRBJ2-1	CASSPPGLGAPNEQFF	TGTGCCAGCTCACCACCCGGCCTAGGGGCTCCAAATGAGCAGTTCTTC
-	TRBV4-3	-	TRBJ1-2	CASSQGEGYGYTF	TGCGCCAGCAGCCAAGGGGAGGGCTATGGCTACACCTTC
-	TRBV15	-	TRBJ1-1	CATSILQRGTEAFF	TGTGCCACCAGCATTTTACAGCGGGGCACTGAAGCTTTCTTT
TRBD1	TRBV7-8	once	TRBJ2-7	CASSLEGAYEQYF	TGTGCCAGCAGCTTAGAGGGGGCGTACGAGCAGTACTTC
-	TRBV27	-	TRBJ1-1	CASSFPPAGRILNTEAFF	TGTGCCAGCAGTTTTCCGCCTGCAGGCCGGATTTTGAACACTGAAGCTTTCTTT
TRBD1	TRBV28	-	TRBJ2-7	CASSEGQAKYEQYF	TGTGCCAGCAGTGAGGGACAGGCTAAGTACGAGCAGTACTTC
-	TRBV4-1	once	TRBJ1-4	CASSQLLAATNEKLFF	TGCGCCAGCAGCCAACTCCTAGCTGCAACTAATGAAAAACTGTTTTTT
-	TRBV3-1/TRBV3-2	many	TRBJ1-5	CASSPGTTSNQPQHF	TGTGCCAGCAGCCCAGGGACAACTAGCAATCAGCCCCAGCATTTT
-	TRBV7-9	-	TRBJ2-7	CASSQNRGGFSYEQYF	TGTGCCAGCAGCCAGAACAGAGGGGGATTCTCCTACGAGCAGTACTTC
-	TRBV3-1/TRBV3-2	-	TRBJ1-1	CASSQAQGRGGTEAFF	TGTGCCAGCAGCCAAGCTCAGGGAAGGGGGGGGACTGAAGCTTTCTTT
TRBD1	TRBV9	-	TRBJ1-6	CASSPRGQNSPLHF	TGTGCCAGCAGCCCCAGGGGGCAGAATTCACCCCTCCACTTT
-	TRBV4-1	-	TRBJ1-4	CASSQWGLANEKLFF	TGCGCCAGCAGCCAGTGGGGGCTCGCTAATGAAAAACTGTTTTTT
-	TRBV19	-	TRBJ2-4	CASSSARVDIQYF	TGTGCCAGTAGTAGTGCCAGGGTGGACATTCAGTACTTC
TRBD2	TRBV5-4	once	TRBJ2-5	CASSPGLAGGGSRETQYF	TGTGCCAGCAGCCCCGGACTAGCGGGGGGGGGTTCTCGAGAGACCCAGTACTTC
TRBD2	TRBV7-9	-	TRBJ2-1	CATSGSYNEQFF	TGTGCTACTAGCGGGAGCTACAATGAGCAGTTCTTC
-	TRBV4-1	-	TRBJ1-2	CASSQDIQIYGYTF	TGCGCCAGCAGCCAAGATATACAGATCTATGGCTACACCTTC
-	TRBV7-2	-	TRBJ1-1	CASSLGRQYMNTEAFF	TGTGCCAGCAGCTTAGGCCGTCAGTACATGAACACTGAAGCTTTCTTT
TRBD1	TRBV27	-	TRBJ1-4	CASSLEGTATNEKLFF	TGTGCCAGCAGTTTGGAGGGGACAGCAACTAATGAAAAACTGTTTTTT
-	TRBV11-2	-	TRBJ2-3	CASSPWTGRADTQYF	TGTGCCAGCAGCCCCTGGACAGGGAGGGCAGATACGCAGTATTTT
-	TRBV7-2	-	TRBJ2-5	CASSLFGGTQETQYF	TGTGCCAGCAGCTTATTTGGGGGGACGCAAGAGACCCAGTACTTC
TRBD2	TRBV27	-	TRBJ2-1	CASSSGLAGLDEQFF	TGTGCCAGCAGTTCGGGACTAGCGGGGTTGGATGAGCAGTTCTTC